The source of this T cell receptor beta chain is a study of CD8+CD57+ T cells in acquired aplastic anemia. Study overall: Sorting CD4+ and CD8+ cells gave DNA averaging approximately 3 ug.

The study profiled TCR beta VDJ and CDR3 using genomic DNA as template. TCRdb passed the reads through MiXCR, listing each CDR3 protein once. The sample shows about 110,000 distinct CDR3 sequences, roughly 51% of them seen only once. Turning to this clonotype: The antigen remains undetermined.

Study-wide findings and caveats: CD8+ Simpson's diversity showed no significant patient-control difference. Approximately 30 was the count of CD8+ CDR3 sequences that patients shared with controls.

CDR1 and CDR2 from the germline V gene are SGHAT and FQNNGV. CDR3 length: 16 amino acids. V lost 1 base to trimming and J lost 8 bases, with 18 bases between them. This rearrangement joins TRBV11-2 to TRBJ2-1; D perhaps matches TRBD1 (6 bases). The source of this sequence is a human donor in good health, serving as a control. Sequencing was carried out using sorted CD4+, CD8+, or CD8+CD57+ T cells (not recorded which) from PBMCs. The CDR3: CASSLGAGTGFHEQFF. The CDR3 region has the DNA TGTGCCAGCAGCTTAGGGGCCGGAACAGGGTTCCATGAGCAGTTCTTC.